This is a list of T cell receptor beta chains from one sample in a study of blood T cell repertoires in COVID-19. Measured with immunoSEQ multiplex PCR; TCRdb has only the in-frame clones, and not every one. The sample contains 70,000 to 90,000 clones, 75% to 90% of which appear only once. The sample taken for sequencing was peripheral blood. All receptors derive from a human donor in a cohort sampled during active COVID-19. Both conserved end residues are part of each CDR3. The order of the fields is D gene, J gene, clone size, V gene, CDR3 protein, CDR3 DNA. The D gene is left open where the match is weak. Where a row states a size, it is once, few, many or the class of an expanded clone; other rows omit it.

D: -
J: TRBJ1-2
size: -
V: TRBV2
CDR3: CASTRRGQTHDNYGYTF
DNA: TGTGCCAGCACCCGCCGTGGACAGACCCACGATAACTATGGCTACACCTTC

D: TRBD2
J: TRBJ2-7
size: -
V: TRBV7-9
CDR3: CASSLVVRGVLEQYF
DNA: TGTGCCAGCAGCTTAGTTGTGCGGGGGGTCCTGGAGCAGTACTTC

D: -
J: TRBJ2-2
size: -
V: TRBV27
CDR3: CATTTGWGDTGELFF
DNA: TGTGCCACCACGACGGGGTGGGGGGACACCGGGGAGCTGTTTTTT

D: -
J: TRBJ2-3
size: -
V: TRBV7-3
CDR3: CASSLRRLVSTDTQYF
DNA: TGTGCCAGCAGCTTACGCAGACTAGTGAGCACAGATACGCAGTATTTT

D: TRBD1
J: TRBJ1-3
size: few
V: TRBV28
CDR3: CASTTGQGGNTIYF
DNA: TGTGCCAGCACCACAGGACAGGGAGGAAACACCATATATTTT

D: -
J: TRBJ2-7
size: -
V: TRBV15
CDR3: CATSPLQAYEQYF
DNA: TGTGCCACCAGCCCCCTGCAGGCGTACGAGCAGTACTTC

D: TRBD1
J: TRBJ1-3
size: -
V: TRBV5-1
CDR3: CASSRDREVSGNTIYF
DNA: TGCGCCAGCAGCAGGGACAGAGAAGTCTCTGGAAACACCATATATTTT

D: TRBD1
J: TRBJ2-7
size: -
V: TRBV6-5
CDR3: CASSNRQGWEQYF
DNA: TGTGCCAGCAGTAATCGACAGGGTTGGGAGCAGTACTTC

D: TRBD1
J: TRBJ2-5
size: -
V: TRBV15
CDR3: CATSGLNRGEETQYF
DNA: TGTGCCACCAGCGGCTTAAACAGGGGGGAAGAGACCCAGTACTTC

D: TRBD1
J: TRBJ1-1
size: once
V: TRBV5-1
CDR3: CASTQGVGVGTEAFF
DNA: TGCGCCAGCACCCAGGGGGTAGGGGTAGGCACTGAAGCTTTCTTT

D: -
J: TRBJ1-2
size: -
V: TRBV6-5
CDR3: CASSKTGFQLYGYTF
DNA: TGTGCCAGCAGCAAAACAGGGTTCCAACTCTATGGCTACACCTTC

D: -
J: TRBJ1-4
size: few
V: TRBV15
CDR3: CATSRDSGNEKLFF
DNA: TGTGCCACCAGCAGAGATTCAGGGAATGAAAAACTGTTTTTT

D: -
J: TRBJ2-7
size: -
V: TRBV7-8
CDR3: CASSPLGSHEQYF
DNA: TGTGCCAGCAGCCCACTAGGTAGCCACGAGCAGTACTTC

D: TRBD1
J: TRBJ2-2
size: -
V: TRBV24-1
CDR3: CATSDTRYGQGLSGELFF
DNA: TGTGCCACCAGTGATACGAGATATGGACAGGGGCTGTCCGGGGAGCTGTTTTTT

D: -
J: TRBJ1-5
size: few
V: TRBV2
CDR3: CASKLAPNQPQHF
DNA: TGTGCCAGCAAGTTGGCCCCCAATCAGCCCCAGCATTTT

D: TRBD1
J: TRBJ1-2
size: -
V: TRBV19
CDR3: CASRGQGVYGYTF
DNA: TGTGCCAGTAGGGGACAGGGGGTCTATGGCTACACCTTC

D: -
J: TRBJ2-6
size: -
V: TRBV5-1
CDR3: CASSLAGAGANVLTF
DNA: TGCGCCAGCAGCTTGGCCGGGGCTGGGGCCAACGTCCTGACTTTC

D: TRBD2
J: TRBJ2-1
size: -
V: TRBV5-4
CDR3: CASSLASGGAYNEQFF
DNA: TGTGCCAGCAGCTTGGCAAGCGGGGGGGCCTACAATGAGCAGTTCTTC

D: TRBD1
J: TRBJ2-1
size: -
V: TRBV18
CDR3: CASSPDREDEQFF
DNA: TGTGCCAGCTCACCGGACAGGGAGGATGAGCAGTTCTTC

D: TRBD1
J: TRBJ1-1
size: -
V: TRBV5-1
CDR3: CASSLAGTGETEAFF
DNA: TGCGCCAGCAGCTTGGCCGGGACAGGGGAGACTGAAGCTTTCTTT

D: -
J: TRBJ2-5
size: -
V: TRBV24-1
CDR3: CATSTLTGYQETQYF
DNA: TGTGCCACCAGTACCCTCACAGGGTACCAAGAGACCCAGTACTTC

D: TRBD1
J: TRBJ1-2
size: -
V: TRBV10-2
CDR3: CASSESRGPKGYTF
DNA: TGCGCCAGCAGTGAGTCGAGGGGGCCGAAAGGCTACACCTTC

D: -
J: TRBJ2-7
size: -
V: TRBV7-9
CDR3: CASSSLAGYEQYF
DNA: TGTGCCAGCAGCTCCTTGGCGGGGTACGAGCAGTACTTC

D: -
J: TRBJ1-3
size: -
V: TRBV9
CDR3: CASSDRIGLSGNTIYF
DNA: TGTGCCAGCAGCGACAGGATCGGCCTCTCTGGAAACACCATATATTTT

D: -
J: TRBJ2-2
size: -
V: TRBV6-6
CDR3: CASSYSSPRTGELFF
DNA: TGTGCCAGCAGTTACTCGAGTCCCCGAACCGGGGAGCTGTTTTTT

D: -
J: TRBJ2-1
size: -
V: TRBV29-1
CDR3: CSVEASGSREQFF
DNA: TGCAGCGTTGAAGCGAGCGGGTCCAGGGAGCAGTTCTTC

D: TRBD1
J: TRBJ1-4
size: -
V: TRBV5-4
CDR3: CASSPRQGGEKLFF
DNA: TGTGCCAGCAGCCCCCGGCAGGGGGGTGAAAAACTGTTTTTT

D: -
J: TRBJ1-3
size: -
V: TRBV9
CDR3: CASSVRGRQDFGNTIYF
DNA: TGTGCCAGCAGCGTAAGAGGAAGACAGGATTTTGGAAACACCATATATTTT

D: -
J: TRBJ2-3
size: once
V: TRBV7-3
CDR3: CASSLGGTPPTQYF
DNA: TGTGCCAGCAGTCTGGGCGGGACCCCCCCTACGCAGTATTTT

D: TRBD1
J: TRBJ1-6
size: once
V: TRBV7-9
CDR3: CASARVGTGGAYLHF
DNA: TGTGCCAGCGCCCGGGTTGGGACAGGGGGCGCGTATCTCCACTTT

D: -
J: TRBJ2-7
size: -
V: TRBV2
CDR3: CASRSSSYEQYF
DNA: TGTGCCAGCAGGAGTAGCTCCTACGAGCAGTACTTC

D: TRBD2
J: TRBJ2-7
size: -
V: TRBV18
CDR3: CASSPTSGSSYEQYF
DNA: TGTGCCAGCTCGCCAACTAGCGGTTCCTCCTACGAGCAGTACTTC

D: TRBD1
J: TRBJ2-1
size: -
V: TRBV6-1
CDR3: CASSEVLGQGAWFF
DNA: TGTGCCAGCAGTGAAGTTTTGGGGCAGGGGGCCTGGTTCTTC

D: TRBD2
J: TRBJ2-3
size: -
V: TRBV7-8
CDR3: CATRTSGSSDTQYF
DNA: TGTGCCACCCGGACTAGCGGGAGTTCAGATACGCAGTATTTT

D: -
J: TRBJ1-5
size: -
V: TRBV6-5
CDR3: CASSYSGGYQPQHF
DNA: TGTGCCAGCAGTTACTCTGGGGGGTATCAGCCCCAGCATTTT

D: TRBD1
J: TRBJ1-6
size: -
V: TRBV5-4
CDR3: CASSSKPGTGYNSPLHF
DNA: TGTGCCAGCAGCTCAAAACCCGGGACAGGGTACAATTCACCCCTCCACTTT

D: TRBD1
J: TRBJ2-5
size: -
V: TRBV3-1/TRBV3-2
CDR3: CASGRTGQETQYF
DNA: TGTGCCAGCGGTCGGACAGGTCAAGAGACCCAGTACTTC

D: -
J: TRBJ1-1
size: -
V: TRBV7-8
CDR3: CASSSSTNTEAFF
DNA: TGTGCCAGCAGTTCGTCTACGAACACTGAAGCTTTCTTT

D: -
J: TRBJ1-1
size: -
V: TRBV11-1
CDR3: CASVYRVELGEAFF
DNA: TGTGCCAGCGTTTACAGGGTGGAGTTGGGTGAAGCTTTCTTT

D: -
J: TRBJ2-3
size: -
V: TRBV2
CDR3: CASSRGGPTDTQYF
DNA: TGTGCCAGCTCGAGGGGGGGCCCCACAGATACGCAGTATTTT

D: TRBD2
J: TRBJ2-3
size: -
V: TRBV11-2
CDR3: CASSLGLAGKDTQYF
DNA: TGTGCCAGCAGCTTAGGACTAGCGGGGAAGGATACGCAGTATTTT

D: TRBD2
J: TRBJ2-1
size: -
V: TRBV6-4
CDR3: CASSEERGYEQFF
DNA: TGTGCCAGCAGTGAAGAGCGGGGGTATGAGCAGTTCTTC

D: -
J: TRBJ2-1
size: -
V: TRBV2
CDR3: CASSEEGATSNEQFF
DNA: TGTGCCAGCAGTGAAGAGGGAGCGACCTCCAATGAGCAGTTCTTC

D: -
J: TRBJ2-1
size: -
V: TRBV5-4
CDR3: CASSLGGGSGSHNEQFF
DNA: TGTGCCAGCAGCTTGGGTGGAGGGTCGGGGTCACACAATGAGCAGTTCTTC

D: TRBD2
J: TRBJ2-1
size: few
V: TRBV5-1
CDR3: CASSLGLAGGSYNEQFF
DNA: TGCGCCAGCAGCTTAGGACTAGCGGGGGGCTCCTACAATGAGCAGTTCTTC

D: TRBD1
J: TRBJ1-5
size: -
V: TRBV19
CDR3: CASSIKTGKSNQPQHF
DNA: TGTGCCAGTAGTATAAAGACAGGGAAGAGCAATCAGCCCCAGCATTTT

D: -
J: TRBJ2-5
size: -
V: TRBV2
CDR3: CASTEGVAGLEETQYF
DNA: TGTGCCAGCACCGAAGGGGTGGCAGGGCTTGAAGAGACCCAGTACTTC

D: -
J: TRBJ2-5
size: few
V: TRBV5-1
CDR3: CASSLRQVGETQYF
DNA: TGCGCCAGCAGCTTGAGACAGGTCGGGGAGACCCAGTACTTC

D: -
J: TRBJ2-3
size: -
V: TRBV18
CDR3: CASSPQGLITDTQYF
DNA: TGTGCCAGCTCACCACAGGGACTGATCACAGATACGCAGTATTTT

D: TRBD1
J: TRBJ2-3
size: -
V: TRBV18
CDR3: CASSSGQGSDTQYF
DNA: TGTGCCAGCTCGTCTGGACAGGGTTCAGATACGCAGTATTTT

D: -
J: TRBJ1-2
size: -
V: TRBV7-2
CDR3: CASSPGSFNYGYTF
DNA: TGTGCCAGCAGCCCGGGATCATTTAACTATGGCTACACCTTC

D: TRBD2
J: TRBJ2-1
size: few
V: TRBV28
CDR3: CASSWGLAEQFF
DNA: TGTGCCAGCAGCTGGGGACTAGCGGAGCAGTTCTTC

D: TRBD2
J: TRBJ2-3
size: -
V: TRBV5-1
CDR3: CASSRTSGTSTDTQYF
DNA: TGCGCCAGCAGCCGGACAAGCGGGACTAGCACAGATACGCAGTATTTT

D: TRBD2
J: TRBJ2-1
size: -
V: TRBV28
CDR3: CASRPGTSGTRAYNEQFF
DNA: TGTGCCAGCCGCCCCGGGACTAGCGGAACCAGGGCCTACAATGAGCAGTTCTTC

D: TRBD1
J: TRBJ1-5
size: -
V: TRBV5-1
CDR3: CASSLGGGSDQPQHF
DNA: TGCGCCAGCAGCTTGGGAGGGGGCAGTGATCAGCCCCAGCATTTT

D: TRBD1
J: TRBJ2-7
size: -
V: TRBV5-1
CDR3: CASSIEGGFSYEQYF
DNA: TGCGCCAGCAGCATAGAAGGGGGCTTCTCCTACGAGCAGTACTTC

D: TRBD2
J: TRBJ2-7
size: -
V: TRBV11-1
CDR3: CASSSGFRGDPYEQYF
DNA: TGTGCCAGCAGCTCGGGTTTTCGGGGGGACCCCTACGAGCAGTACTTC